The 10 T cell receptor beta chains listed next were all sequenced from one sample in a study of neurological immune-mediated disorders. One entry per CDR3 protein results from TCRdb running MiXCR on the 5' RACE reads. The sample includes under 45,000 distinct CDR3 sequences, 20% to 25% seen only once; the top ten take around 4.2%. Time point specified: technical triplicate 3. Sequencing used PBMCs. These receptor sequences come from a man in his sixties with HTLV-1-associated myelopathy (HAM/TSP).

This clonotype was recorded at least ten times. This chain links TRBV4-1 with TRBJ1-1; 7 bases are shared with TRBD1. V shed 0 bases, J shed 9 bases, and the junction held 13 bases outside the gene matches. CDR3 length equals 16 residues. Germline-derived CDR1 and CDR2 are MGHRA and YSYEKL. CDR3 in DNA: TGCGCCAGCAGCCAAGATTCCTCGAGACAGGGTTCCCAAGCTTTCTTT. Translated, it gives CASSQDSSRQGSQAFF.

This clonotype was picked up many times. The chain joins TRBV28 to TRBJ1-1; TRBD1 is a possible D gene (6 bases). The V end lost 3 bases, the J end lost 5 bases, and 10 bases lay between the germline ends. CDR3 length equals 13 residues. CDR1 and CDR2 (germline): MDHEN, SYDVKM. CDR3 loop: CASSFRGHTEAFF. In DNA form, the CDR3 reads TGTGCCAGCAGTTTTCGGGGGCATACTGAAGCTTTCTTT.

This clonotype was observed at least ten times. The chain is built from TRBV5-6 and TRBJ2-7; the match to TRBD1 covers 8 bases. Per germline, CDR1 SGHDT and CDR2 YYEEEE. The CDR3 totals 16 residues. The V gene end was trimmed by 2 bases and the J gene end by 1 base; junction bases not matched to a gene: 8. The CDR3 protein is CASSLDRGILSYEQYF. CDR3 nucleotide sequence: TGTGCCAGCAGCTTAGACAGGGGAATCCTATCCTACGAGCAGTACTTC.

Many counts were recorded for this clonotype. The chain joins TRBV7-3 to TRBJ2-1; 7 bases map to TRBD2. This CDR3 spans 16 amino acids. V gave up 1 base and J gave up 1 base; unmatched junction bases: 4. Per germline, CDR1 SGHTA and CDR2 FQGTGA. The CDR3: CASSLSSGGSYNEQFF. CDR3 nucleotides: TGTGCCAGCAGCTTAAGTTCGGGAGGTTCCTACAATGAGCAGTTCTTC.

This clonotype was observed at least ten times. The V gene is TRBV7-9, the J gene TRBJ2-1; D perhaps matches TRBD2 (5 bases). Germline-derived CDR1 and CDR2 are SEHNR and FQNEAQ (reference sequence). The V and J ends lost 7 bases and 6 bases respectively, with 19 bases between them. This CDR3 has 15 residues. Here the CDR3 DNA reads TGTGCCAGCATCTCTGGGGTTAGCGTTACCAATGAGCAGTTCTTC. Translating it yields CASISGVSVTNEQFF.

This clonotype was detected ten times or more. The DNA for the CDR3 is TGTGCCATCAAAAGGGGACAGGACTCAGGCGAGCAGTACTTC. Amino acids: CAIKRGQDSGEQYF. This chain uses TRBV10-3 with TRBJ2-7, with TRBD1 identical over 8 bases. The germline CDR1 and CDR2 sequences are ENHRY and SYGVKD. CDR3 length: 14 amino acids. V was clipped by 7 bases and J by 6 bases; unmatched bases: 11.

J is TRBJ2-7 and V is TRBV20-1; 9 bases line up with TRBD1. Germline V gene data show CDR1 as DFQATT and CDR2 as SNEGSKA (reference sequence). There are 16 residues in the CDR3. Trimming took 6 bases from V and 5 from J; bases not matched to a gene: 17. CDR3 in amino acids: CSAYPGQGLGGHEQYF. CDR3 nucleotide sequence: TGCAGTGCGTATCCGGGACAGGGACTTGGGGGCCACGAGCAGTACTTC.

At least ten counts were recorded for this clonotype. The chain is built from TRBV27 and TRBJ2-1; 10 bases are shared with TRBD2. Germline V gives CDR1 MNHEY, CDR2 SMNVEV (reference sequence). V was pared by 1 base and J by 7 bases, with 7 bases of the junction left unmatched. The CDR3 extends over 16 amino acids. CDR3 residues: CASSLWSGRAGNEQFF. DNA of the CDR3: TGTGCCAGCAGTTTATGGAGCGGGAGGGCGGGGAATGAGCAGTTCTTC.

This clonotype showed up many times. The V and J genes are TRBV7-9 and TRBJ2-6, with D perhaps TRBD2 (6 bases). The V gene lost 6 bases and the J gene lost 4 bases, with 16 bases spanning the gap. In germline, CDR1 is SEHNR, CDR2 FQNEAQ (reference sequence). The CDR3 has 16 amino acids. The CDR3 DNA reads as TGTGCCAGCAGTCCCCCCGGAGGGGTAGGGGCCAACGTCCTGACTTTC. Translated, it gives CASSPPGGVGANVLTF.

This clonotype was seen repeatedly, ten times or more. This rearrangement joins TRBV5-1 to TRBJ2-1; TRBD2 aligns across 7 bases. The CDR3 totals 13 residues. Germline V gene sequence: CDR1 SGHRS, CDR2 YFSETQ. Germline trimming cut 4 bases from V and 15 bases from J; bases unmatched to any gene: 13. This chain's CDR3 is CASSGRVAGVGFF. The CDR3 bases are TGCGCCAGCAGCGGCCGCGTGGCGGGAGTAGGGTTCTTC.